This T cell receptor beta chain was captured in a study of CD8 T cells in ankylosing spondylitis. Study outcomes and limitations: The study identified a TCR beta motif of under 10 highly homologous variants that appeared characteristic of ankylosing spondylitis blood.

Concerning this clonotype: The antigen remains unidentified.

Trimming stripped 6 bases from V and 9 bases from J, with 15 bases between. The CDR3 contains 13 residues. Germline assignment: CDR1 KGHSH and CDR2 LQKENI. From the 5' RACE reads, TCRdb called clonotypes with MiXCR, one entry per CDR3 protein. The sample carries about 260,000 distinct CDR3 sequences, around 18% recorded once. J is TRBJ2-1 and V is TRBV18, with D possibly being TRBD2 (6 bases). The TCR originated in a male donor with ankylosing spondylitis or in good health (not recorded which). Sequencing was performed on blood, either unsorted or a sorted T cell fraction (not recorded which). The CDR3 nucleotides are TGTGCCAGCTCGCAAGAACTAGCTCCTGAGCAGTTCTTC. This translates into CASSQELAPEQFF.